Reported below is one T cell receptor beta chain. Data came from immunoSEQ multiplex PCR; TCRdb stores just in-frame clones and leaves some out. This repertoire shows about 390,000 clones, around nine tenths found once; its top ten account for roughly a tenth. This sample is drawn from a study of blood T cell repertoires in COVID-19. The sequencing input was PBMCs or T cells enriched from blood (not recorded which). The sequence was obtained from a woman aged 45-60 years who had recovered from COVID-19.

In DNA form, the CDR3 reads TGCGCCAGCAGCTTGGCGCCGGATTCACCCCTCCACTTT. The encoded protein is CASSLAPDSPLHF. The chain carries TRBV5-1 and TRBJ1-6; no clear D gene. Trimming shortened V by 0 bases and J by 8 bases, and 6 bases separated the two germline ends. The CDR3 runs 13 residues. In germline, CDR1 is SGHRS, CDR2 YFSETQ.